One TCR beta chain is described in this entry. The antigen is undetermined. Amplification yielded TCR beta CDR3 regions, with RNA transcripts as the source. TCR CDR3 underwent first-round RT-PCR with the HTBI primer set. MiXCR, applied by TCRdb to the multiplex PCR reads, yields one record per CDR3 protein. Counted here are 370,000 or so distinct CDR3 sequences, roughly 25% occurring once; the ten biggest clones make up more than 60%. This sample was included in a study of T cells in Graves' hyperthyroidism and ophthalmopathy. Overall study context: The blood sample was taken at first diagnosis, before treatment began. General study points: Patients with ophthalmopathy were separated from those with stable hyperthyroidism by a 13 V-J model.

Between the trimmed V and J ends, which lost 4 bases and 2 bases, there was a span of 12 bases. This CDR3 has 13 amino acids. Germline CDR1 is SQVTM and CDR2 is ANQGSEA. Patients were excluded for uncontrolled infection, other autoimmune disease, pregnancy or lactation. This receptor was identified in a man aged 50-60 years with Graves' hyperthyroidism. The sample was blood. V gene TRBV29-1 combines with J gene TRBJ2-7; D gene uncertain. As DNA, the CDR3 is TGCAGCGTTGCGTACAGAATTACCTACGAGCAGTACTTC. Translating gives CSVAYRITYEQYF.